This T cell receptor beta chain appears in the sequencing data of a study of monozygotic twins with inflammatory bowel disease (dated by TCRdb to between 2017 and 2020). Describing the broader study: In total, some 30 monozygotic twin pairs made up the full study: 19 Danish pairs, all IBD-discordant, plus nine German pairs, of which four were IBD-concordant and five were IBD-discordant. The search for disease-associated traits relied mainly on comparing, within discordant pairs, IBD patients with their genetically identical healthy co-twins. Each individual had, on average, about 151 000 unique TCRalpha sequences and 181 000 unique TCRbeta sequences available for analysis.

The full study reports these points: Repertoire similarity did not differ between concordant and discordant twins, which could be due to limited statistical power. Background noise and inter-individual variability may have been introduced into the repertoires by the differing immunosuppressive treatments among patients. IBD patients had lower TCRbeta repertoire diversity, measured by the inverse Simpson index, than their healthy co-twins. The analysis was unable to tell different T cell subtypes apart. Compared with healthy twins, IBD patients had fewer clonotypes in common with other individuals, a difference most pronounced in patients showing signs of disease activity. The results gave no support for a single strong signal or clonotype linked to IBD.

Measured from the cysteine to the phenylalanine, the CDR3 is 13 residues long. There is no recorded DNA. The germline V gene (reference sequence) provides CDR1 MNHEY and CDR2 SMNVEV. Libraries were constructed by 5' RACE. The input for every TCR library was roughly 3.5 ug of total RNA. cDNA was synthesized with SMARTScribe reverse transcriptase in eight separate reactions per sample. During cDNA synthesis, template switching introduced unique molecular identifiers that contained a 6-nucleotide sample barcode. TCRalpha and TCRbeta cDNA was amplified in two nested PCRs of around 15 and 9 cycles, and bead purification was carried out after each PCR. Before amplification, the cDNA was treated with uracil DNA-glycosylase and purified using the QIAquick PCR purification kit. In the second PCR, Illumina TruSeq-compatible adapters and sample-specific barcodes were added. Library quality and concentration were assessed using TapeStation and Qubit, and roughly 5 ng of each library was pooled. The pooled libraries were sequenced with 2 x 100 bp reads and custom sequencing primers on an Illumina HiSeq2500 single-index Rapid Run. As for the original processing: PCR and sequencing errors were corrected by UMI-based consensus assembly using MiGEC version 1.2.6. V(D)J alignment, clonotype assembly and CDR3 extraction were performed with MiXCR version 2.1.1. Normalisation of gene usage, clonotype sharing and MAIT/NKT TCR abundance was achieved by analysing the top 1000, 10 000 and 20 000 clonotypes per sample. After downsampling to 27 000 UMIs, diversity was calculated as the inverse Simpson index using the vegan R package. Paired Mann-Whitney U tests were applied to discordant twin pairs, with Benjamini-Hochberg correction for multiple testing. Reads reprocessed by TCRdb are summarized as one entry per CDR3 protein sequence, and DNA is absent. These V and J calls rely on TCRdb rather than the paper's analysis. In this sample's table one finds approximately 120,000 distinct CDR3 sequences. 9.5% to 15% of the sample is taken by the ten largest.

From each donor, an approximately 2.5 ml peripheral blood sample was collected into PAXgene tubes and kept at -80 degrees C. Total RNA was isolated from whole blood with the PAXgene blood miRNA kit on an automated QIAcube, without T cell sorting. Peripheral blood from monozygotic twin pairs concordant or discordant for inflammatory bowel disease was subjected to deep TCRalpha and TCRbeta repertoire profiling with unique molecular barcoding. For every twin pair, smoking habits were documented, and each individual was categorised as a current, former or never smoker. Note on this clonotype: Its target antigen remains unknown.

This receptor was taken from a human donor with ulcerative colitis or Crohn's disease, or a healthy co-twin of an affected twin (not recorded which). Sequenced material: blood. This receptor chain uses TRBV27 and TRBJ2-7; no DNA is available, so the TRBD2 call from TCRdb remains unchecked. CDR3 reads: CASSPGLPYEQYF.